The clone carrying this T cell receptor delta chain was seen a handful of times. One end of the junction is discordant with germline, which a read error may explain. CDR1 GEAIGNYY and CDR2 EKD come from the germline V gene. The CDR3 consists of 19 residues. TCRdb fed the RT-PCR reads to CATT. The repertoire holds about 1,400 delta-chain clones, less than 15% seen once, with 45% to 70% in the top ten. This sample stems from a study of gamma-delta T cells after stem cell transplantation. The chain combines TRDV2 with TRDJ1, with 7 bases that match TRDD3. The sample comprised gamma-delta T cells. This sequence was found in a human donor. It is not recorded whose cells these are; they may come from a transplant donor. This chain's CDR3 is CACDTVSRGDPADTDNLIF. The CDR3 nucleotides are TGTGCCTGTGACACCGTCAGTCGGGGGGATCCGGCTGACACCGATAACCTCATCTTT.